This entry lists 25 T cell receptor beta chains sequenced from one sample in a study of T cell changes during pregnancy in multiple sclerosis. Assay used: immunoSEQ multiplex PCR; TCRdb lists only in-frame clones, some missing. The sample contains about 56,000 clones, around nine tenths of which appear only once. The sequencing input was peripheral blood from another person, used as feeder cells. The receptors stem from a human donor whose cells served as feeder cells for cultures in a pregnancy study.

The rearrangement joins TRBV7-2 to TRBJ2-3; D perhaps matches TRBD1 (5 bases). This CDR3 is 15 amino acids long. V was cut by 8 bases and J by 0 bases, with 15 bases left in between. Looked up from germline, CDR1 is SGHTA and CDR2 is FQGNSA. In DNA, the CDR3 is TGTGCCAGCTCGCAAAGGGGCTACAGCACAGATACGCAGTATTTT. It codes for CASSQRGYSTDTQYF.

J is TRBJ1-1 and V is TRBV6-5; D is undetermined. Trimming shortened V by 2 bases and J by 4 bases, and 11 bases separated the two germline ends. This CDR3 has 14 residues. Germline-derived CDR1 and CDR2 are MNHEY and SVGAGI. CDR3 protein: CASSYQIERTEAFF. Written as DNA, the CDR3 is TGTGCCAGCAGTTACCAAATCGAGCGCACTGAAGCTTTCTTT.

The rearrangement joins TRBV19 to TRBJ2-1; D uncertain. Between the trimmed V and J ends, which lost 1 base and 4 bases, there was a span of 5 bases. This CDR3 is 13 amino acids long. Germline CDR1 LNHDA, CDR2 SQIVND (reference sequence). The CDR3 coding sequence is TGTGCCAGTAGTATAGGTGGGTACAATGAGCAGTTCTTC. Its translation is CASSIGGYNEQFF.

The chain recombines TRBV18 with TRBJ2-1; 7 nucleotides agree with TRBD1. Germline CDR1 KGHSH, CDR2 LQKENI. This CDR3 has 17 amino acids. V was pared by 4 bases and J by 7 bases, with 16 bases of the junction left unmatched. The CDR3 sequence is CASSLEQGSASRNEQFF. DNA of the CDR3: TGTGCCAGCTCACTCGAACAGGGGTCAGCCTCCCGGAATGAGCAGTTCTTC.

The chain uses TRBV30 and TRBJ2-7; tentative D call: TRBD2 (5 bases). The germline V gene has CDR1 GTSNPN and CDR2 SVGIG (reference sequence). The V end lost 1 base, the J end lost 7 bases, and 11 bases lay between the germline ends. The CDR3 runs to 12 residues. Here the CDR3 reads CAWSGGLSEQYF. CDR3 DNA: TGTGCCTGGAGTGGCGGACTGTCAGAGCAGTACTTC.

The chain carries TRBV5-1 and TRBJ2-1, with TRBD1 identical over 9 bases. Germline values: CDR1 SGHRS, CDR2 YFSETQ. This CDR3 has 15 amino acids. The ends lost 5 bases at V and 7 bases at J; junction bases unmatched: 10. Here the CDR3 reads CASRPTGTGLNEQFF. The CDR3 DNA follows: TGCGCCAGCAGACCGACTGGGACAGGGCTGAATGAGCAGTTCTTC.

The chain has TRBV11-1 and TRBJ1-1, with a weak D call TRBD1 (5 bases). V was shortened by 3 bases and J by 1 base, with 6 bases between the two germline ends. Per the germline V gene, CDR1 is SGHAT and CDR2 is FQDESV (reference sequence). CDR3 length: 13 amino acids. Written as DNA, the CDR3 is TGTGCCAGCAGCTTGGGGGAGAACACTGAAGCTTTCTTT. This gives the protein CASSLGENTEAFF.

The chain has TRBV5-1 and TRBJ1-1; D ambiguous. Trimming removed 0 bases from V and 0 bases from J, with 12 bases in between. The CDR3 length is 16 residues. The germline CDR1 and CDR2 sequences are SGHRS and YFSETQ. Here the CDR3 DNA reads TGCGCCAGCAGCTTGGAATTGAGTAGGATGAACACTGAAGCTTTCTTT. This gives the protein CASSLELSRMNTEAFF. The full variable domain, rest sourced from reference TRBV5-1 and TRBJ1-1, is KAGVTQTPRYLIKTRGQQVTLSCSPISGHRSVSWYQQTPGQGLQFLFEYFSETQRNKGNFPGRFSGRQFSNSRSEMNVSTLELGDSALYLCASSLELSRMNTEAFFGQGTRLTVV.

This chain uses TRBV7-9 with TRBJ2-5; possibly TRBD2 for D (6 bases). The CDR3 extends over 13 amino acids. From germline, CDR1 is SEHNR and CDR2 FQNEAQ (reference sequence). Trimming stripped 5 bases from V and 5 bases from J, with 12 bases between. In nucleotides, the CDR3 is TGTGCCAGCAGCATCGACGGAGGGGAGACCCAGTACTTC. It translates to CASSIDGGETQYF.

In this sample, this clone is medium-sized (0.01 to 0.1%). The chain carries TRBV6-1 and TRBJ1-6, with D perhaps TRBD1 (6 bases). The germline V gene has CDR1 MNHNS and CDR2 SASEGT. The CDR3 consists of 16 residues. The V gene lost 1 base and the J gene lost 11 bases, with 18 bases spanning the gap. Written as DNA, the CDR3 is TGTGCCAGCAGTGAAGGTGCAGGGGCGGTAACGGCACCCCTCCACTTT. It is translated as CASSEGAGAVTAPLHF.

V is TRBV6-1 and J is TRBJ2-7; tentative D call: TRBD1 (6 bases). The germline V and J ends were trimmed by 5 bases and 0 bases, with 14 bases remaining between them. The length of the CDR3 is 15 residues. Germline values: CDR1 MNHNS, CDR2 SASEGT. The CDR3 region is CASSKGGPGSYEQYF. In DNA form, the CDR3 reads TGTGCCAGCAGTAAAGGGGGTCCGGGCTCCTACGAGCAGTACTTC.

This chain links TRBV18 with TRBJ2-1; no clear D gene. Germline CDR1 is KGHSH and CDR2 is LQKENI. The CDR3 runs 13 residues. V was clipped by 3 bases and J by 6 bases, with 9 bases between them. Here the CDR3 reads CASSPITLNEQFF. The CDR3, as DNA: TGTGCCAGCTCACCTATCACCCTCAATGAGCAGTTCTTC.

The rearrangement joins TRBV5-3 to TRBJ1-5; D is unresolved. TRBV5-3 is an open reading frame whose function is uncertain. V lost 2 bases and J lost 2, with 8 bases in between. The CDR3 sequence is 14 residues long. In nucleotides, the CDR3 is TGTGCCAGAAGCTTTGGGCAGGGCAATCAGCCCCAGCATTTT. Translated, it gives CARSFGQGNQPQHF.

The chain's CDR3 is CASSQERNANYGYTF. CDR3 bases: TGTGCCAGCAGCCAAGAAAGAAACGCTAACTATGGCTACACCTTC. The J gene is TRBJ1-2, the V gene TRBV4-2; D unclear. Germline V CDR1 and CDR2: LGHNA, YNFKEQ. V was trimmed by 0 bases and J by 0 bases, leaving 8 bases between them. The CDR3 runs 15 residues.

The chain has TRBV29-1 and TRBJ2-3, with a tentative D call TRBD2 (6 bases). In germline, CDR1 is SQVTM, CDR2 ANQGSEA. There are 15 residues in the CDR3. V lost 0 bases and J lost 0, with 10 bases in between. CDR3 bases: TGCAGCGTTGAAGATGTGCGGGGTAGCACAGATACGCAGTATTTT. It is translated as CSVEDVRGSTDTQYF.

The chain has TRBV9 and TRBJ2-7, with 7 bases identical to TRBD1. V was clipped by 4 bases and J by 2 bases; unmatched bases: 3. This CDR3 spans 13 amino acids. CDR1 is SGDLS and CDR2 is YYNGEE in the germline V gene. The CDR3 spells CASSRDRAYEQYF. The CDR3 DNA is TGTGCCAGCAGCCGCGACAGGGCCTACGAGCAGTACTTC.

This clone was recorded only once. V gene TRBV6-6 combines with J gene TRBJ1-1, with D hard to call. Per germline, CDR1 MNHNY and CDR2 SVGAGI (reference sequence). Trimming removed 0 bases at V and 0 bases at J, with 8 bases between. CDR3 length: 15 amino acids. In nucleotides, the CDR3 is TGTGCCAGCAGTTACTCACAGTTACTGAACACTGAAGCTTTCTTT. This gives the protein CASSYSQLLNTEAFF.

This clone has a single count. The chain uses TRBV30 and TRBJ2-7; TRBD2 matches at 8 bases. Trimming at V came to 0 bases and at J to 9 bases, leaving 13 bases not matched to a gene. This CDR3 has 15 amino acids. The V gene's germline CDR1 is GTSNPN and CDR2 SVGIG (reference sequence). CDR3 DNA: TGTGCCTGGAGTGTACCCCGGGGGGGCAGTGGATGGCAGTACTTC. This encodes CAWSVPRGGSGWQYF.

The rearrangement joins TRBV5-1 to TRBJ1-4; 9 nucleotides agree with TRBD1. The V segment lost 5 bases and the J segment 3 bases; nucleotides outside the gene matches: 5. The CDR3 consists of 15 residues. Germline values: CDR1 SGHRS, CDR2 YFSETQ. The DNA for the CDR3 is TGCGCCAGCAGGAACAGGGGGCGACCTAATGAAAAACTGTTTTTT. The encoded protein is CASRNRGRPNEKLFF. Using reference TRBV5-1 and TRBJ1-4 for the parts outside the CDR3, the full variable domain is KAGVTQTPRYLIKTRGQQVTLSCSPISGHRSVSWYQQTPGQGLQFLFEYFSETQRNKGNFPGRFSGRQFSNSRSEMNVSTLELGDSALYLCASRNRGRPNEKLFFGSGTQLSVL.

V usage is TRBV11-2 and J usage is TRBJ1-1, with D perhaps TRBD1 (6 bases). V was pared by 1 base and J by 10 bases, with 13 bases between. The CDR3 loop spans 13 amino acids. Germline assignment: CDR1 SGHAT and CDR2 FQNNGV. CDR3 nucleotide sequence: TGTGCCAGCAGCTTAGGATGGGGGCGGATAGCTTTCTTT. Its protein product is CASSLGWGRIAFF.

This chain uses TRBV7-8 with TRBJ1-6; D is unresolved. Looked up from germline, CDR1 is SGHVS and CDR2 is FQNEAQ. V was cut by 0 bases and J by 8 bases, with 5 bases left in between. The CDR3 extends over 13 amino acids. CDR3 sequence reads: CASSLAGDSPLHF. The CDR3 DNA reads TGTGCCAGCAGCTTAGCAGGAGATTCACCCCTCCACTTT.

The chain couples TRBV2 to TRBJ1-1; possible D gene TRBD1, 6 bases. The CDR3 spans 14 residues. Trimming stripped 5 bases from V and 3 bases from J, with 13 bases between. Germline V gives CDR1 SNHLY, CDR2 FYNNEI. CDR3 loop: CASSLQGPDTEAFF. The CDR3 DNA reads as TGTGCCAGCAGTTTACAGGGTCCGGACACTGAAGCTTTCTTT. Using reference TRBV2 and TRBJ1-1 for the parts outside the CDR3, the full variable domain is EPEVTQTPSHQVTQMGQEVILRCVPISNHLYFYWYRQILGQKVEFLVSFYNNEISEKSEIFDDQFSVERPDGSNFTLKIRSTKLEDSAMYFCASSLQGPDTEAFFGQGTRLTVV.

This sequence joins TRBV5-1 and TRBJ2-5, with D uncertain. V was pared by 0 bases and J by 4 bases, with 7 bases between. Per germline, CDR1 SGHRS and CDR2 YFSETQ. CDR3 size: 13 residues. DNA of the CDR3: TGCGCCAGCAGCTTGGGATGGGGAGAGACCCAGTACTTC. This translates into CASSLGWGETQYF.

This clone has a handful of counts. The genes are TRBV29-1 and TRBJ2-1; D unresolved. Trimming shortened V by 5 bases and J by 6 bases, and 8 bases separated the two germline ends. CDR3 length: 11 amino acids. Germline CDR1 and CDR2: SQVTM and ANQGSEA. This CDR3 is CSVLQVNEQFF. CDR3 DNA sequence: TGCAGCGTTCTTCAGGTCAATGAGCAGTTCTTC.

The rearrangement uses TRBV7-2 and TRBJ2-3; maybe TRBD1 (5 bases). In germline, CDR1 is SGHTA, CDR2 FQGNSA. V lost 5 bases, J lost 5 bases, and 17 bases lay in between. CDR3 size: 15 residues. This CDR3 reads CASSPRLGPQDTQYF. For the CDR3, the DNA is TGTGCCAGCAGCCCTAGGTTGGGGCCCCAAGATACGCAGTATTTT.